Below, one T cell receptor (beta chain) is given with its context. The germline V gene has CDR1 SEHNR and CDR2 FQNEAQ (reference sequence). V lost 4 bases and J 6 bases, leaving 15 bases between the germline ends. The CDR3 extends over 14 amino acids. These data come from a study of shared clonotypes between healthy human individuals. Terminally differentiated effector memory CD45RA+ cells were left out of the naive CD8 fraction, which was CD45RO-negative and positively selected for CCR7. Those who donated, Caucasian adults without exception, all lived in Nashville, Tennessee. In the original analysis: For the immunoSEQ data, sequences were junction-only without quality scores, so filtering differed. Using immunoSEQ multiplex PCR, the repertoire was profiled, and TCRdb retains in-frame clones only, with some absent. V, J and clone size are those of that table, while D and trimming were read from the DNA. The sample holds millions of clones, approximately 94% seen once.

The chain has TRBV7-9 and TRBJ1-2; D not resolved. Sequences were obtained from naive CD8+ T cells from PBMCs. The sequence derives from a man between 18 and 35 years old in good health. Some clones in this sample may be carry-over from other donors' samples. CDR3 amino acids: CASSSLDFWNGYTF. The CDR3 DNA sequence: TGTGCCAGCAGCTCGTTGGACTTCTGGAATGGCTACACCTTC. Full variable domain (missing parts from reference TRBV7-9 and TRBJ1-2): DTGVSQNPRHKITKRGQNVTFRCDPISEHNRLYWYRQTLGQGPEFLTYFQNEAQLEKSRLLSDRFSAERPKGSFSTLEIQRTEQGDSAMYLCASSSLDFWNGYTFGSGTRLTVV.